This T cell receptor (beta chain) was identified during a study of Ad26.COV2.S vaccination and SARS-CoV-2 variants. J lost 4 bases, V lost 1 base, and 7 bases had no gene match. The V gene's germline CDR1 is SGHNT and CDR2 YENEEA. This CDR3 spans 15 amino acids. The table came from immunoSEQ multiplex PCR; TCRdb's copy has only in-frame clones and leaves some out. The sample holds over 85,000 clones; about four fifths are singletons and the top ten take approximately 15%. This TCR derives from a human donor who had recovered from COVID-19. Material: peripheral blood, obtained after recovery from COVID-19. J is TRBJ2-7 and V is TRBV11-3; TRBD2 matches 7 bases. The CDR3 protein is CASSLGGRGFYEQYF. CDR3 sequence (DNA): TGTGCCAGCAGCTTAGGAGGGAGGGGATTTTACGAGCAGTACTTC.